Described below is a single T cell receptor beta chain sequence and its context. Its target is not known. This may come from a read error, since a much larger clone is one base off. This specimen comes from a study of shared clonotypes between healthy human individuals. Across the study: Per-donor plates numbered three CD4 naive, three CD4 memory, two CD8 naive and one CD8 memory.

The authors divided CD4+ cells into CD45RA+ naive and CD45RA-negative memory subsets. In germline, CDR1 is MNHEY, CDR2 SMNVEV (reference sequence). The CDR3 contains 12 residues. V shed 4 bases and J shed 3 bases, with 3 bases lying between them. Assay: immunoSEQ multiplex PCR; the TCRdb copy retains only in-frame clones and omits some. The profile shows about 1 million clones, approximately 76% of them singletons. Study observations and caveats: Larger estimated richness was generally recorded for naive subsets relative to memory subsets.

Sequencing was performed on memory CD4+ T cells sorted from blood. Subset in this sample: CD45RA-negative fraction. The TCR sequence derives from a man younger than 35 in good health. V and J are TRBV27 and TRBJ2-2; D uncertain. The CDR3: CASSYYTGELFF. In DNA form, the CDR3 reads TGTGCCAGCAGTTATTACACCGGGGAGCTGTTTTTT.